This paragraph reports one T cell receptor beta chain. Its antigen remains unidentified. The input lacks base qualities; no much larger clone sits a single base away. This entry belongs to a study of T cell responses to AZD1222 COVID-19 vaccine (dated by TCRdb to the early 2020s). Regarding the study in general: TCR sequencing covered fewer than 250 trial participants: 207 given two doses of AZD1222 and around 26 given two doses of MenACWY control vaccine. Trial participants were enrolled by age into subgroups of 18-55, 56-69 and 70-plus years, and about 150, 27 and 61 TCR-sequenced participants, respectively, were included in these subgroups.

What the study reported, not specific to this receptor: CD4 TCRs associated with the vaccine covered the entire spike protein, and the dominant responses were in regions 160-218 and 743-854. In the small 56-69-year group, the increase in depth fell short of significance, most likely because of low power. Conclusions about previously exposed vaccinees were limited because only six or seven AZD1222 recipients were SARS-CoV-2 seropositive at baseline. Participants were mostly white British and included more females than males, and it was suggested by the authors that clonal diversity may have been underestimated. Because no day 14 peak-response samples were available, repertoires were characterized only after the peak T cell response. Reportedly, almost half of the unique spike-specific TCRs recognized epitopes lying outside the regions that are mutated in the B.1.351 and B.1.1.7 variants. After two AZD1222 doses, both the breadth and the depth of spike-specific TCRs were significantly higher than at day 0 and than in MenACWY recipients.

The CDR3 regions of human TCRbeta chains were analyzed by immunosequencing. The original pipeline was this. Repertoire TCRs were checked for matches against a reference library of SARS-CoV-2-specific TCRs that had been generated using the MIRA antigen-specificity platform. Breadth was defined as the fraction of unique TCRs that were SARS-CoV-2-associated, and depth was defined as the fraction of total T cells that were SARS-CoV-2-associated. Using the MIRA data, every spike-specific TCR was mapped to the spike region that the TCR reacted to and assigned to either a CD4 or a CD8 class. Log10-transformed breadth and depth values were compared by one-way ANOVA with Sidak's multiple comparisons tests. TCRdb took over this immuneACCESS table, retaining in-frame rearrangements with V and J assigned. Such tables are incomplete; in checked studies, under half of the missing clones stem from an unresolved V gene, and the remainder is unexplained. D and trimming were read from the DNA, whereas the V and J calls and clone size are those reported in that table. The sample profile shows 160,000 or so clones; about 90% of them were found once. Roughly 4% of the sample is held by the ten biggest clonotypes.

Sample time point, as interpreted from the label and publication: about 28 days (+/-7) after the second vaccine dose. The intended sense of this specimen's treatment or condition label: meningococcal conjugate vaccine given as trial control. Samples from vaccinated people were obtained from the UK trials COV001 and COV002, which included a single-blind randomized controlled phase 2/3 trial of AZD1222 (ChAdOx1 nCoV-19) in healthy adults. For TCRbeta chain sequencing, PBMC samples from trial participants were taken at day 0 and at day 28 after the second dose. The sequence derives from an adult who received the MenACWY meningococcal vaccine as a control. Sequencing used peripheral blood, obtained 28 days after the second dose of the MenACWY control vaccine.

The sequenced DNA: TGTGCCAGCAGCTTACAGGGCTACTCTGGAAACACCATATATTTT. Its protein reads: CASSLQGYSGNTIYF. The sequence joins TRBV7-2 to TRBJ1-3; 5 matching bases give a weak D call of TRBD1. Taken from cysteine to phenylalanine, the CDR3 has 15 residues. The kept DNA is CDR3 alone, 45 bases in frame from the first base. As encoded in the germline V gene, CDR1 is SGHTA while CDR2 is FQGNSA. The junction shows trimming of 2 bases on V and 0 bases on J, plus 8 bases between the germline ends. Extended through the reference TRBV7-2 and TRBJ1-3 proteins, this CDR3 yields the full variable domain: GAGVSQSPSNKVTEKGKDVELRCDPISGHTALYWYRQSLGQGLEFLIYFQGNSAPDKSGLPSDRFSAERTGGSVSTLTIQRTQQEDSAVYLCASSLQGYSGNTIYFGEGSWLTVV.